These 27 T cell receptor beta chains were all obtained from the same sample, sequenced in a study of shared clonotypes between healthy human individuals. Clones were read by immunoSEQ multiplex PCR, and TCRdb kept only the in-frame ones, dropping some. The sample includes some 1 million clones, around 76% seen only once; the top ten take around 1.5%. Material for sequencing was memory CD4+ T cells sorted from blood. Subset given: CD45RA-negative fraction. The receptors derive from a man aged 18 to 35 in good health.

V usage is TRBV7-2 and J usage is TRBJ2-4; TRBD2 might be the D (5 bases). The CDR3 consists of 15 residues. Germline CDR1 and CDR2: SGHTA and FQGNSA. V was shortened by 1 base and J by 6 bases, with 13 bases between the two germline ends. The DNA for the CDR3 is TGTGCCAGCAGCTTAGAGGGAGCCGTAGGAAACATTCAGTACTTC. Amino acid sequence: CASSLEGAVGNIQYF.

The rearrangement uses TRBV5-1 and TRBJ2-5; 7 positions agree with TRBD1. This CDR3 spans 14 amino acids. Germline trimming cut 0 bases from V and 5 bases from J; bases unmatched to any gene: 4. Germline CDR1 and CDR2: SGHRS and YFSETQ. The CDR3 sequence: CASSLDTGEETQYF. The DNA for the CDR3 is TGCGCCAGCAGCTTGGATACAGGGGAGGAGACCCAGTACTTC.

The CDR3: CASSVEGLVTYEQYF. For the CDR3, the DNA is TGTGCCAGCAGTGTGGAGGGACTGGTGACCTACGAGCAGTACTTC. This chain connects TRBV6-1 to TRBJ2-7; weak D call: TRBD2 (6 bases). With 4 bases removed from V and 2 bases from J, the gap between germline ends came to 15 bases. Germline V lookup: CDR1 MNHNS, CDR2 SASEGT. The CDR3 loop spans 15 amino acids.

The V call is TRBV6-6, the J call TRBJ2-3, with unresolved D. The CDR3 runs 14 residues. Germline lookup yields CDR1 MNHNY and CDR2 SVGAGI (reference sequence). V was trimmed by 0 bases and J by 6 bases, leaving 10 bases between them. For the CDR3, the DNA is TGTGCCAGCAGTTACTCGAACCTCGGTGATACGCAGTATTTT. Translating gives CASSYSNLGDTQYF.

Here the CDR3 reads CASSQPLAGNEQFF. The CDR3 DNA reads TGCGCCAGCAGCCAACCCTTAGCGGGGAATGAGCAGTTCTTC. The rearrangement joins TRBV4-1 to TRBJ2-1, with 8 bases lining up with TRBD2. CDR3 size: 14 residues. Looked up from germline, CDR1 is MGHRA and CDR2 is YSYEKL. V lost 2 bases and J lost 7; bases outside the gene matches: 4.

The CDR3 protein is CASSEARTGGTEQFF. The DNA for the CDR3 is TGTGCCAGCAGTGAAGCGCGGACGGGGGGGACTGAGCAGTTCTTC. The chain couples TRBV2 to TRBJ2-1; 8 bases line up with TRBD2. Germline V gene lookup returns CDR1 SNHLY and CDR2 FYNNEI. Unmatched junction bases numbered 7, after V lost 0 bases and J lost 9 bases. This CDR3 has 15 amino acids.

The chain carries TRBV6-5 and TRBJ2-7; 7 bases line up with TRBD2. CDR1 MNHEY and CDR2 SVGAGI come from the germline V gene. This CDR3 region has 14 residues. V trimming: 5 bases; J trimming: 1 base; junction bases outside the gene matches: 5. CDR3 sequence (DNA): TGTGCCAGCAGTCGTGGGGGGGTGTCCTACGAGCAGTACTTC. It specifies CASSRGGVSYEQYF.

The rearrangement uses TRBV7-2 and TRBJ1-4, with no clear D. V lost 1 base and J lost 5, with 14 bases in between. The length of the CDR3 is 16 residues. Per germline, CDR1 SGHTA and CDR2 FQGNSA. Written as DNA, the CDR3 is TGTGCCAGCAGCTTAGACACCTTCCTTGGGAATGAAAAACTGTTTTTT. It is translated as CASSLDTFLGNEKLFF.

V usage is TRBV2 and J usage is TRBJ1-2; D is undetermined. CDR3 length: 12 amino acids. Trimming took 2 bases from V and 9 from J, leaving 10 bases between them. CDR1 is SNHLY, CDR2 FYNNEI, per germline. CDR3 in DNA: TGTGCCAGCAGTGAACAGTTTATGAGCTACACCTTC. It is translated as CASSEQFMSYTF.

This clone showed up many times. The CDR3 coding sequence is TGTGCCAGCAGCGTACGGACAGAAGCTTTCTTT. This gives the protein CASSVRTEAFF. The chain recombines TRBV11-2 with TRBJ1-1; D is possibly TRBD1 (5 bases). CDR1 and CDR2 (germline): SGHAT, FQNNGV. This CDR3 is 11 amino acids long. V was pared by 5 bases and J by 8 bases, with 9 bases between.

This chain connects TRBV29-1 to TRBJ1-3, with a possible D match to TRBD1 (6 bases). This CDR3 spans 14 amino acids. The V end was cut by 0 bases, the J end by 6 bases, with 12 bases between. CDR1 is SQVTM and CDR2 is ANQGSEA in the germline V gene. The CDR3 sequence is CSVEESTGINTIYF. Here the CDR3 DNA reads TGCAGCGTTGAAGAATCCACAGGGATAAACACCATATATTTT. Filled out from reference TRBV29-1 and TRBJ1-3, the complete variable domain reads SAVISQKPSRDICQRGTSLTIQCQVDSQVTMMFWYRQQPGQSLTLIATANQGSEATYESGFVIDKFPISRPNLTFSTLTVSNMSPEDSSIYLCSVEESTGINTIYFGEGSWLTVV.

This clone was detected ten times or more. The V gene is TRBV29-1, the J gene TRBJ1-2; maybe TRBD1 (5 bases). Germline loops: CDR1 SQVTM, CDR2 ANQGSEA. V shed 7 bases and J shed 4 bases, with 19 bases lying between them. The CDR3 contains 14 residues. The CDR3 here is CSARSRGDGYGYTF. The CDR3 DNA follows: TGCAGCGCGCGGTCTCGAGGGGATGGCTATGGCTACACCTTC.

The gene calls are TRBV11-3 and TRBJ2-3, with D tentatively TRBD2 (5 bases). Between the trimmed V and J ends, which lost 3 bases and 2 bases, there was a span of 9 bases. Germline V lookup: CDR1 SGHNT, CDR2 YENEEA. The CDR3 sequence is 14 residues long. In DNA form, the CDR3 reads TGTGCCAGCAGCTTGGACTCCCTCACAGATACGCAGTATTTT. Protein product: CASSLDSLTDTQYF.

As concerns this clone: An end of the junction differs from the germline gene, which may be a read error. This sample includes further DNA sequences coding for the same CDR3. The V and J genes are TRBV18 and TRBJ1-2, with TRBD1 identical over 7 bases. The CDR3 is 12 residues long. Germline V gene lookup returns CDR1 KGHSH and CDR2 LQKENI. In nucleotides, the CDR3 is TGCGCCAGCTCACCACGGGGACAGGGCTACACCTTC. Protein sequence: CASSPRGQGYTF. Variable domain in full (rest from reference TRBV18 and TRBJ1-2): NAGVMQNPRHLVRRRGQEARLRCSPMKGHSHVYWYRQLPEEGLKFMVYLQKENIIDESGMPKERFSAEFPKEGPSILRIQQVVRGDSAAYFCASSPRGQGYTFGSGTRLTVV.

For this clone: The same CDR3 can be traced to other DNA sequences in this sample. The chain joins TRBV11-2 to TRBJ2-3; a possible D gene is TRBD1 (6 bases). Trimming left V 1 base short and J 2 bases short, with 10 bases between. This CDR3 is built from 15 residues. CDR1 is SGHAT and CDR2 is FQNNGV in the germline V gene. As DNA, the CDR3 is TGTGCCAGCAGCTTAGGGGGGCTATCCACAGATACGCAGTATTTT. Protein: CASSLGGLSTDTQYF.

This chain connects TRBV7-2 to TRBJ2-4; 8 bases fit TRBD2. Germline CDR1 and CDR2: SGHTA and FQGNSA. Trimming cost V 5 bases and J 3 bases; bases outside gene matches: 12. The CDR3 totals 17 residues. The CDR3 DNA reads TGTGCCAGCAGCCCTACCACGACTAGCGCAAACAAAAACATTCAGTACTTC. It translates to CASSPTTTSANKNIQYF.

The V and J genes are TRBV13 and TRBJ2-7, with TRBD2 matching 7 bases. Unmatched junction bases numbered 8, after V lost 5 bases and J lost 4 bases. The CDR3 has 14 residues. Germline CDR1 PRHDT, CDR2 FYEKMQ (reference sequence). Here the CDR3 reads CASSNRQAGYEQYF. The CDR3 region has the DNA TGTGCCAGCAGCAACAGGCAAGCGGGGTACGAGCAGTACTTC.

The chain couples TRBV18 to TRBJ2-5; tentative D call: TRBD2 (5 bases). The CDR3 covers 14 residues. Germline V gene sequence: CDR1 KGHSH, CDR2 LQKENI. V lost 0 bases and J 6 bases, leaving 11 bases between the germline ends. The CDR3 DNA is TGTGCCAGCTCACCACCCTCCGGGGTCCAGACCCAGTACTTC. This encodes CASSPPSGVQTQYF.

This chain's CDR3 is CASSTQPSGGVTDTQYF. In DNA, the CDR3 is TGCGCCAGCAGCACCCAGCCTAGCGGGGGAGTAACAGATACGCAGTATTTT. The V call is TRBV5-1, the J call TRBJ2-3; 10 positions agree with TRBD2. This CDR3 has 17 residues. Germline loops: CDR1 SGHRS, CDR2 YFSETQ. With 4 bases clipped from V and 3 bases from J, the junction kept 11 bases outside the gene matches.

This chain joins TRBV7-3 and TRBJ2-3, with TRBD2 identical over 11 bases. J lost 3 bases, V lost 5 bases, and 7 bases had no gene match. CDR1 SGHTA and CDR2 FQGTGA come from the germline V gene. The CDR3 runs 16 residues. Here the CDR3 reads CASSPQLAGGTDTQYF. CDR3 nucleotide sequence: TGTGCCAGCAGCCCGCAGCTAGCGGGGGGAACAGATACGCAGTATTTT.

This clone was picked up many times. The chain is built from TRBV29-1 and TRBJ1-2, with D unresolved. The ends were cut back, 6 bases at V and 4 bases at J, with 9 bases in the middle. The CDR3 loop spans 11 amino acids. CDR1 and CDR2 (germline): SQVTM, ANQGSEA. CDR3 loop: CSVLASYGYTF. The DNA for the CDR3 is TGCAGCGTGTTAGCAAGCTATGGCTACACCTTC.

The chain employs TRBV28 and TRBJ1-2, with 9 positions matching TRBD1. V dropped 6 bases and J dropped 4; count of bases not matched to a gene: 9. This CDR3 has 15 residues. Germline lookup yields CDR1 MDHEN and CDR2 SYDVKM. The CDR3 bases are TGTGCCAGCAGCCGGCTAGGGACAGGGAGCTATGGCTACACCTTC. This encodes CASSRLGTGSYGYTF.

This clone was observed at least ten times. The sample contains more than one DNA sequence encoding this CDR3. The V gene is TRBV10-3, the J gene TRBJ1-1, with 7 bases aligning to TRBD1. V gave up 4 bases and J gave up 1 base; unmatched junction bases: 0. CDR1 and CDR2 from the germline V gene are ENHRY and SYGVKD. The CDR3 has 13 residues. This CDR3 reads CAISGTGNTEAFF. Written as DNA, the CDR3 is TGTGCCATCAGTGGGACAGGGAACACTGAAGCTTTCTTT.

The J gene is TRBJ2-7, the V gene TRBV7-2; 7 nucleotides match TRBD2. Germline CDR1 reads SGHTA; CDR2 reads FQGNSA. The V and J ends lost 4 bases and 2 bases, in that order; junction bases with no gene match: 8. This CDR3 is built from 15 residues. CDR3 DNA sequence: TGTGCCAGCAGCTCAAGGGCGGGAGTTCCCTACGAGCAGTACTTC. Its protein is CASSSRAGVPYEQYF. Combining the CDR3 with reference TRBV7-2 and TRBJ2-7 gives the whole variable domain GAGVSQSPSNKVTEKGKDVELRCDPISGHTALYWYRQSLGQGLEFLIYFQGNSAPDKSGLPSDRFSAERTGGSVSTLTIQRTQQEDSAVYLCASSSRAGVPYEQYFGPGTRLTVT.

This clone turned up a few times. In the same sample, other DNA sequences code for this CDR3. The chain is built from TRBV6-1 and TRBJ1-1; no clear D. CDR3 length equals 12 residues. In germline, CDR1 is MNHNS, CDR2 SASEGT. The V gene lost 5 bases and the J gene lost 0 bases, with 4 bases spanning the gap. Here the CDR3 DNA reads TGTGCCAGCAGTCGTATGAACACTGAAGCTTTCTTT. Its translation: CASSRMNTEAFF.

This clone was seen once. A far larger clone differs by one base, so this is likely a read error. This chain uses TRBV7-2 with TRBJ2-6; TRBD2 might be the D (6 bases). The CDR3 loop spans 16 amino acids. Per the germline V gene, CDR1 is SGHTA and CDR2 is FQGNSA. Between the trimmed V and J ends, which lost 1 base and 0 bases, there was a span of 7 bases. The CDR3 nucleotides are TGTGCCAGCAGCTTAGTCGGGGGCTCTGGGGCCAACGTCCTGACTTTC. Protein sequence: CASSLVGGSGANVLTF.

A few counts support this clone. Other DNA sequences of this sample code for an identical CDR3. The chain links TRBV6-6 to TRBJ2-3; TRBD2 is a possible D gene (6 bases). Germline V lookup: CDR1 MNHNY, CDR2 SVGAGI (reference sequence). Trimming pared 0 bases from V and 0 bases from J, leaving 7 bases between. There are 15 residues in the CDR3. As DNA, the CDR3 is TGTGCCAGCAGTTACTCTCGGGGGAGCACAGATACGCAGTATTTT. Protein: CASSYSRGSTDTQYF.